This T cell receptor (beta chain) was sequenced in a study of Tregs in tolerant kidney transplant recipients. Study-wide findings and caveats: Biological reproducibility was not directly addressed, but technical replication error appeared minimal. Few patients were studied, so findings need validation in larger groups. Activated donor B cell expansion appeared to reveal the most relevant donor-specific TCRbeta repertoire.

The data were produced by immunoSEQ multiplex PCR, yet TCRdb's version contains in-frame clones alone and is incomplete. The sample shows about 81,000 clones, around 90% of them seen only once. Germline trimming cut 4 bases from V and 9 bases from J; bases unmatched to any gene: 12. Germline lookup yields CDR1 SGHDN and CDR2 FVKESK. This CDR3 comprises 16 residues. Comment on this clone: Its antigen is undetermined.

Related graft donors supplied nonmyeloablative bone marrow transplants, and mixed chimerism was transient. Thawed PBMCs were FACS-sorted into unstimulated CD4+CD25+CD127- regulatory T cells, CD4+CD25- non-regulatory cells, CD4 and CD8 cells. The clonotype originates from a human patient who received a combined kidney and bone marrow transplant. Some T cells may arise from the graft donor. The genes are TRBV14 and TRBJ2-3; 11 bases are a match to TRBD2. Sequencing was performed on CD4+ T cells from blood (PBMCs), taken 24 months after the transplant. This CDR3 reads CASSLGGTSGGATQYF. The CDR3 DNA reads TGTGCCAGCAGCCTCGGAGGGACTAGCGGTGGGGCAACGCAGTATTTT.